Listed below are T cell receptor beta chains from one sample, sequenced in a study of blood T cells in healthy people across ages. Using its own MiXCR run on the 5' RACE reads, TCRdb lists one record per CDR3 protein. Here the sample spans approximately 1,000,000 distinct CDR3 sequences, 40% to 55% being singletons. The sequenced material came from blood. All receptors derive from a woman aged 55-69 years in good health. Both conserved end residues are part of each CDR3. D genes are given only for firm matches. Clone size is not always given. Where it is, it says once, few, many or a class for expanded clones.

J | size | V | D | DNA | CDR3
TRBJ2-7 | . | TRBV20-1 | . | TGCAGTGCTTCCCTTAGCGACTACGAGCAGTACTTC | CSASLSDYEQYF
TRBJ1-2 | . | TRBV15 | . | TGTGCCACCAGCAGAGGCGGGGCCGTGGGGTACTATGGCTACACCTTC | CATSRGGAVGYYGYTF
TRBJ1-2 | few | TRBV24-1 | TRBD1 | TGTGCCACCGCGGACAGGGGGCATGGCTACACCTTC | CATADRGHGYTF
TRBJ2-2 | . | TRBV24-1 | . | TGTGCCACCAGCGATTATCCGGGAACCGGGGAGCTGTTTTTT | CATSDYPGTGELFF
TRBJ2-1 | few | TRBV29-1 | TRBD2 | TGCAGCGGGACTAGCTCCTACAATGAGCAGTTCTTC | CSGTSSYNEQFF
TRBJ2-7 | . | TRBV20-1 | . | TGCAGTGCCAGAACAACGTGGGGTTACGAGCAGTACTTC | CSARTTWGYEQYF
TRBJ2-5 | . | TRBV4-1 | TRBD1 | TGCGCCAGCAGCGACAGGGGGAGGAAAGAGACCCAGTACTTC | CASSDRGRKETQYF
TRBJ2-4 | . | TRBV6-4 | TRBD1 | TGTGCCAGCAGTGAGCGGACAGGGTTTGGGGAGCAGTACTTC | CASSERTGFGEQYF
TRBJ2-7 | few | TRBV29-1 | TRBD2 | TGCAGCGTTGGGAGCGGGAGGGTCTACGAGCAGTACTTC | CSVGSGRVYEQYF
TRBJ2-7 | . | TRBV3-1 | TRBD2 | TGTGCCAGCAGCAGATCTAGCGGGATAGACTACGAGCAGTACTTC | CASSRSSGIDYEQYF
TRBJ2-7 | few | TRBV6-6 | . | TGTGCCAGCAGTTCGGGTCAACTTGAGCAGTACTTC | CASSSGQLEQYF
TRBJ2-3 | once | TRBV30 | . | TGTGCCGGGGGAGGCACAGATACGCAGTATTTT | CAGGGTDTQYF
TRBJ1-2 | . | TRBV15 | . | TGTGCCACCAGCAGAGTGGGGGCGGCTGTCGCTGGCTACACCTTC | CATSRVGAAVAGYTF
TRBJ2-1 | . | TRBV11-1 | . | TGTGCCAGCAGTCCTGACCCCACACTCCCGGGTGAGCAGTTCTTC | CASSPDPTLPGEQFF
TRBJ1-1 | . | TRBV5-1 | . | TGCGCCAGCAGCTTGGGAGGGGGAGCTTTCTTT | CASSLGGGAFF
TRBJ1-2 | few | TRBV27 | . | TGTGCCAGCAGCCCCGGGACACGGATCTATGGCTACACCTTC | CASSPGTRIYGYTF
TRBJ2-3 | . | TRBV6-6 | TRBD2 | TGTGCCAGCGATACTAGCGGGAGGGGGAGAGGCACAGATACGCAGTATTTT | CASDTSGRGRGTDTQYF
TRBJ2-5 | . | TRBV7-9 | . | TGTGCCAGCAGCGTCTCAGAAGGCGAAAATGAGCAGTACTTC | CASSVSEGENEQYF
TRBJ2-7 | many | TRBV4-2 | TRBD2 | TGTGCCAGCAGTCGCACGCTAGCGGGAACCTACGAGCAGTACTTC | CASSRTLAGTYEQYF
TRBJ2-7 | . | TRBV12-3/TRBV12-4 | . | TGTGCCAGCAGTCTAGCGTTACACTCCTACGAGGAGTACTTC | CASSLALHSYEEYF
TRBJ2-1 | . | TRBV5-5 | . | TGTGCCAGCAGCTATTACTGGGTAGACAATGAGCAGTTCTTC | CASSYYWVDNEQFF
TRBJ2-5 | . | TRBV9 | TRBD1 | TGTGCCAGCAGCGTAGGACAGGACAGGGTTTCAGAGACCCAGTACTTC | CASSVGQDRVSETQYF
TRBJ2-3 | once | TRBV28 | . | TGTGCCAGCAGTTCCACAGAGCCTCCTCGCACAGATACGCAGTATTTT | CASSSTEPPRTDTQYF
TRBJ2-3 | few | TRBV5-1 | . | TGCGCCAGCAGCCGTCAGGCAATCGGCACAGATACGCAGTATTTT | CASSRQAIGTDTQYF
TRBJ2-3 | few | TRBV20-1 | . | TGCAGTGCTAGAGATAGGGCCCAGCGGGAGTATTTT | CSARDRAQREYF
TRBJ2-7 | many | TRBV10-3 | TRBD1 | TGTGCCACTTCAGGGGGCAGAACGGACGAGCAGTACTTC | CATSGGRTDEQYF
TRBJ1-1 | . | TRBV11-2 | . | TGTGCCAGCAGCTTGTTGGTAGGGAACACTGAAGCTTTCTTT | CASSLLVGNTEAFF
TRBJ2-5 | few | TRBV28 | . | TGTGCCAGCAATGTGGACGGGATAGAAGAGACCCAGTACTTC | CASNVDGIEETQYF
TRBJ2-1 | few | TRBV7-7 | . | TGTGCCAGCAGCTTAGGAGACGGACCCTACAATGAGCAGTTCTTC | CASSLGDGPYNEQFF
TRBJ2-5 | once | TRBV20-1 | . | TGCAGTGCCTTAGAGGCTCGCGCCTCCAACAATGAGCAGTACTTC | CSALEARASNNEQYF
TRBJ2-5 | few | TRBV30 | . | TGTGCCTTGGACAGTCATGGGGCGTACTTC | CALDSHGAYF
TRBJ2-5 | few | TRBV21-1 | . | TGTGCCAGCAGCAAGGGGGCGGGGAAGACCCAGTACTTC | CASSKGAGKTQYF
TRBJ2-7 | few | TRBV29-1 | . | TGCAGCGTTGAAGATATAAGGTCTGGAACCTACGAGCAGTACTTC | CSVEDIRSGTYEQYF
TRBJ2-1 | . | TRBV2 | . | TGTGCCAGCAGTGAAGTAAGCGGTCCTTACAATGAGCAGTTCTTC | CASSEVSGPYNEQFF
TRBJ2-7 | . | TRBV14 | TRBD1 | TGTGCCAGCAGCCCTCAGGGGGCCCCAAGAGTCTACGAGCAGTACTTC | CASSPQGAPRVYEQYF
TRBJ2-4 | few | TRBV7-8 | TRBD1 | TGTGCCAGCAGCTTCAGGGGGTGGGGAAACATTCAGTACTTC | CASSFRGWGNIQYF
TRBJ1-1 | . | TRBV29-1 | . | TGCAGCGTTGGCAGGGTCGGCACTGAAGCTTTCTTT | CSVGRVGTEAFF
TRBJ2-3 | few | TRBV20-1 | . | TGCAGTGCTGGTGGCGAAACTAGCACAGATACGCAGTATTTT | CSAGGETSTDTQYF
TRBJ2-3 | . | TRBV6-5 | TRBD2 | TGTGCCAGCAGTTACTCGAACCTAGCGGCCAGCACAGATACGCAGTATTTT | CASSYSNLAASTDTQYF
TRBJ2-7 | . | TRBV12-3/TRBV12-4 | TRBD2 | TGTGCCAGCAGTCAAAGGGGACTAGCGGGAGGGTCGATCCCGTACTCCTACAATGAGCAGTACTTC | CASSQRGLAGGSIPYSYNEQYF
TRBJ2-3 | . | TRBV5-4 | TRBD2 | TGTGCCAGCAGCCGCGTAGCGGGAGGTCCCGATACGCAGTATTTT | CASSRVAGGPDTQYF
TRBJ2-1 | . | TRBV2 | TRBD2 | TGTGCCAGCAGTGAAGAGCTAGCGGCATACAATGAGCAGTTCTTC | CASSEELAAYNEQFF
TRBJ2-5 | few | TRBV20-1 | TRBD2 | TGCAGTGCTCCCGCCCCCGCTAGCGGGAGTAGGGAGACCCAGTACTTC | CSAPAPASGSRETQYF